A selection of T cell receptor beta chains follows, all from one sample in a study of T cell repertoires in cytomegalovirus infection. Using its own MiXCR run on the reads, TCRdb lists one record per CDR3 protein. Of some 200,000 distinct CDR3 sequences in the sample, 35% to 40% are singletons; the top ten hold around 60%. Their antigens remain unidentified. Sequenced here: CD8+ T cells from cultured PBMCs, sampled from culture after CMV antigen stimulation. The receptors come from a human donor in good health (CMV status not recorded). Some clones in this sample may be carry-over from other donors' samples. The conserved cysteine and the conserved F or W are not part of the CDR3 here. A D gene is named only where the DNA matches it firmly.

. TRBJ2-7 TRBV7-6 ASSQKADEQY
TRBD2 TRBJ2-1 TRBV4-2 ASSPGTSGPSSYNEQF
. TRBJ2-1 TRBV6-5 ASSYSPNNEQF
TRBD1 TRBJ2-4 TRBV7-2 ASSDRGSAKNIQY
TRBD2 TRBJ2-7 TRBV7-8 ASSLAAGGIDEQY
. TRBJ1-5 TRBV9 ASSVEAGYQPQH
. TRBJ1-1 TRBV13 ASSPRFFDTEAF
. TRBJ2-7 TRBV7-6 ASSLGTVYEQY
TRBD1 TRBJ2-7 TRBV7-9 ASSLLALWDRGNTEQY
. TRBJ2-2 TRBV7-6 ASSLRVPRELF
. TRBJ2-2 TRBV7-3 ASSFGETNTGVLF
TRBD2 TRBJ2-3 TRBV7-6 ASSGREGADTQY
. TRBJ1-4 TRBV7-9 ASSLGDIGHEKLF
TRBD2 TRBJ2-1 TRBV20-1 SARQLKGASGKRGYNEQF